This T cell receptor (beta chain) is from a study of spatial heterogeneity in lung cancer (dated by TCRdb to about 2019). About the full investigation: More beta-chain than alpha-chain transcripts were consistently detected, likely reflecting higher beta-chain transcript abundance. TCR transcript counts in tumor regions correlated strongly with a T cell transcriptional module score from matched bulk RNA-seq. In the raw uncorrected reads, each unique combination of TCR and UMI appeared more than ten times on average. In non-small cell lung cancer, the study quantitatively compared TCR alpha and beta repertoires across several tumor regions, matched nontumor lung, and blood. Nonsynonymous mutation counts, determined by whole-exome sequencing of tumor tissue, were related to features of the TCR repertoire. Both alpha and beta chains were TCR-sequenced in 200 to 250 tumor regions, about 69 matched nontumor lung samples and roughly 54 PBMC samples obtained at surgery.

Study-wide findings and limitations: Counts of ubiquitous and regional expanded TCRs were found to correlate with counts of ubiquitous and regional nonsynonymous mutations, respectively. Additional single-cell paired TCR alpha and beta sequencing was considered necessary to confirm, at a functional level, the hypothesis that regional TCRs recognize regional mutations. TCR-seq coverage of tumor T cells was estimated to be only 7% to 7.5% for alpha chains and about 13% for beta chains. The number of expanded intratumoral alpha and beta TCRs correlated with the tumor nonsynonymous mutation count.

As encoded in the germline V gene, CDR1 is SGDLS while CDR2 is YYNGEE. From the cysteine through the phenylalanine, the CDR3 covers 12 amino acids. Of the read, only the CDR3 DNA is kept; its 36 bases are in frame from base 1. The germline ends are 10 bases apart after V is trimmed by 5 bases and J by 7 bases. Library generation was performed with 5' RACE. The sample was run on a NextSeq 500. To allow correction of PCR and sequencing errors, the TCR library protocol tagged every TCR cDNA molecule with a unique molecular identifier. The authors' pipeline ran thus. Decombinator tools were used for TCR identification, UMI-based error correction and CDR3 extraction. Expanded TCRs were defined as those above a frequency of 2 per 1,000, corresponding to the top 1% of the tumor frequency distribution. Expanded tumor TCRs were classed as regional if statistically deemed absent (corrected P<0.05) from at least one tumor region, otherwise ubiquitous. Renyi diversity was computed with the R vegan package after each repertoire had been subsampled 100 times to 5,000 TCRs. CDR3 similarity networks were built from amino acid triplet string-kernel similarity, with CDR3s being connected when pairwise similarity was above 0.82. The raw public data were reprocessed by TCRdb itself: fastp quality trimming at Q25, MiXCR clonotype calling, in-frame beta chains only. Each entry is one CDR3 protein sequence, shown with its most common DNA and genes. For this entry, the V and J calls and clone size follow TCRdb and not the study's own pipeline. The sample yields approximately 2,100 distinct CDR3 sequences; approximately 8.4% were counted once. The ten top clones hold over 10% of the sample.

This clonotype is categorized as medium-sized (0.01 to 0.1%). What antigen it recognizes has not been identified. No much larger clone is present one base from it, and per-base qualities are unavailable. The time point label here, explained by the study, means: sample taken at primary tumor resection. Samples were obtained from approximately 70 patients with early-stage, untreated non-small cell lung cancer from the lung TRACERx cohort. For TCR sequencing, whole RNA was extracted from tumor and nontumor lung tissue, or from cryopreserved PBMC samples, and no cell sorting was done. Patients were selected for TCR sequencing only if sufficient RNA was available from at least two tumor regions. Before being selected, tumor and adjacent nontumor lung specimens were reviewed by a lung pathologist.

This specimen was lung tumor tissue, taken at surgery. The V and J segments used are TRBV9 and TRBJ2-1; no D gene call is confident. This sequence was found in a male donor with early-stage non-small cell lung cancer. The CDR3 sequence is CASSLDGNEQFF. The DNA sequence reads TGTGCCAGCAGTTTAGATGGTAATGAGCAGTTCTTC.